This T cell receptor (beta chain) appears in the sequencing data of a study of T cell responses to AZD1222 COVID-19 vaccine. Whole-study results and caveats: Only 5 or 6 people who got AZD1222 tested seropositive at baseline. Donors were largely white British and mainly female; clonal diversity was possibly underestimated.

This clone has a handful of counts. Its antigen is unidentified. Other nucleotide sequences in the sample specify the same CDR3. Method: immunoSEQ multiplex PCR; TCRdb's copy keeps in-frame clones and lacks some. The table has 120,000 to 150,000 clones, 80% to 95% seen once. V was trimmed by 1 base and J by 1 base, leaving 5 bases between them. This CDR3 comprises 13 residues. The clonotype originates from an adult who received the AZD1222 COVID-19 vaccine. J is TRBJ2-7 and V is TRBV12-3 or TRBV12-4; no clear D. The material sequenced was peripheral blood, taken 28 days after the second AZD1222 dose. The CDR3 protein is CASSLGLSYEQYF. CDR3 nucleotide sequence: TGTGCCAGCAGTTTAGGGCTATCCTACGAGCAGTACTTC.